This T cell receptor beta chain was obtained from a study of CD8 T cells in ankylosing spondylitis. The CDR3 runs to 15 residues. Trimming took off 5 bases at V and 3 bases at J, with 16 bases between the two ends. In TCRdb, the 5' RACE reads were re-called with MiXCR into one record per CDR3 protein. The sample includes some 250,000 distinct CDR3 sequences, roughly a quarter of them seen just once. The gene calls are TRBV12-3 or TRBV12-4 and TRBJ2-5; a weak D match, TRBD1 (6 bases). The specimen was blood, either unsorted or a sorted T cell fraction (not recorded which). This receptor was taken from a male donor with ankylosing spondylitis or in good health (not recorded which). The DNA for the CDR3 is TGTGCCAGCAGTGCGGACCCGACAGGAAAAGAGACCCAGTACTTC. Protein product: CASSADPTGKETQYF.